Below are 14 T cell receptor beta chains sequenced from a single sample in a study of T cells after yellow fever vaccination. TCRdb recomputed calls from the 5' RACE reads with MiXCR, one row per CDR3 protein. The top ten hold approximately 30% of the sample, which has about 75,000 distinct CDR3 sequences, 7.3% seen once. The material sequenced was CD8+ T cells sorted from PBMCs, taken more than 8 days after the first yellow fever vaccination. Source of these receptors: a man younger than 35 who received the YFV17D yellow fever vaccine.

The table lists this clonotype with many counts. This sequence joins TRBV4-3 and TRBJ2-1, with D perhaps matching TRBD1 or TRBD2 (5 bases each). Trimming removed 0 bases from V and 3 bases from J, with 12 bases in between. The CDR3 runs 16 residues. The V gene's germline CDR1 is LGHNA and CDR2 YSLEER. CDR3 bases: TGCGCCAGCAGCCAAGATATACAGGCGGGCTACAATGAGCAGTTCTTC. Its translation is CASSQDIQAGYNEQFF.

This clonotype was seen a few times. This chain connects TRBV12-3 or TRBV12-4 to TRBJ2-6, with 11 nucleotides matching TRBD2. The V and J ends lost 2 bases and 0 bases, in that order; junction bases with no gene match: 18. The CDR3 spans 23 residues. CDR3 coding DNA: TGTGCCAGCAGTTTACGTATAGGGTTGGGACTAGCGGTAACGAGCTCTGGGGCCAACGTCCTGACTTTC. It is translated as CASSLRIGLGLAVTSSGANVLTF.

The chain carries TRBV19 and TRBJ2-1; perhaps D is TRBD1 or TRBD2 (6 bases each). The germline gives CDR1 LNHDA, CDR2 SQIVND (reference sequence). The CDR3 contains 14 residues. Trimming took 10 bases from V and 2 from J, leaving 15 bases between them. The CDR3 DNA follows: TGTGCCACCGGGGGCAGGGGAACCTACAATGAGCAGTTCTTC. It yields the protein CATGGRGTYNEQFF.

This clonotype occurred many times. The V call is TRBV7-9, the J call TRBJ2-7, with unresolved D. The CDR3 sequence is 11 residues long. V was pared by 9 bases and J by 3 bases, with 9 bases between. The germline gives CDR1 SEHNR, CDR2 FQNEAQ (reference sequence). CDR3 region: CASTLDYEQYF. In DNA, the CDR3 is TGTGCCAGTACCCTCGACTACGAGCAGTACTTC.

This clonotype was counted between two and nine times. V usage is TRBV27 and J usage is TRBJ2-7; D may be TRBD1 (6 bases). This CDR3 is 14 amino acids long. The V and J ends lost 5 bases and 4 bases respectively, with 15 bases between them. Germline CDR1 reads MNHEY; CDR2 reads SMNVEV (reference sequence). CDR3 DNA: TGTGCCAGCAGTCCCCGGGACAACCTTTACGAGCAGTACTTC. Protein product: CASSPRDNLYEQYF.

The gene calls are TRBV12-5 and TRBJ1-5; 9 bases are shared with TRBD1. Trimming cost V 7 bases and J 4 bases; bases outside gene matches: 5. Looked up from germline, CDR1 is LGHNT and CDR2 is FRNRAP. This CDR3 is built from 14 residues. The CDR3 region has the DNA TGTGCTAGTGCCCCGGGACAGGGAAATCAGCCCCAGCATTTT. It translates to CASAPGQGNQPQHF. The complete variable domain, with remaining parts taken from reference TRBV12-5 and TRBJ1-5, reads DARVTQTPRHKVTEMGQEVTMRCQPILGHNTVFWYRQTMMQGLELLAYFRNRAPLDDSGMPKDRFSAEMPDATLATLKIQPSEPRDSAVYFCASAPGQGNQPQHFGDGTRLSIL.

The chain is built from TRBV7-9 and TRBJ2-1; D call uncertain. V was shortened by 2 bases and J by 9 bases, with 8 bases between the two germline ends. This CDR3 has 12 residues. Per germline, CDR1 SEHNR and CDR2 FQNEAQ (reference sequence). The CDR3 loop reads CASSLHTLEQFF. The CDR3 bases are TGTGCCAGCAGCTTACACACTCTTGAGCAGTTCTTC.

This clonotype was seen a handful of times. V and J are TRBV27 and TRBJ2-4; no definite D call. V was clipped by 2 bases and J by 3 bases, with 8 bases between them. CDR3 size: 14 residues. In germline, CDR1 is MNHEY, CDR2 SMNVEV (reference sequence). The CDR3 coding sequence is TGTGCCAGCAGTTTAAACCCCGTCAAAAACATTCAGTACTTC. Its protein is CASSLNPVKNIQYF.

The table lists this clonotype with many counts. The chain carries TRBV27 and TRBJ1-2; perhaps TRBD1 as D (5 bases). Germline values: CDR1 MNHEY, CDR2 SMNVEV (reference sequence). The CDR3 has 12 residues. V lost 3 bases to trimming and J lost 4 bases, with 6 bases between them. CDR3: CASSFQGYGYTF. CDR3 nucleotide sequence: TGTGCCAGCAGTTTCCAGGGCTATGGCTACACCTTC.

This clonotype was counted at least ten times. The rearrangement links TRBV7-2 to TRBJ2-1, with D unclear. Germline values: CDR1 SGHTA, CDR2 FQGNSA. V was cut by 5 bases and J by 15 bases, with 17 bases left in between. The CDR3 has 12 amino acids. This CDR3 is CASSLMTGPRFF. The CDR3 region has the DNA TGTGCCAGCAGCCTAATGACCGGCCCTCGGTTCTTC.

This clonotype has a count of ten or more. This sequence joins TRBV4-3 and TRBJ2-1; the D is unclear. Germline CDR1 is LGHNA and CDR2 is YSLEER. V dropped 1 base and J dropped 15 bases, with 19 bases sitting between them. The CDR3 is made up of 14 amino acids. The CDR3 reads CASSQGVQEPGRFF. In nucleotides, the CDR3 is TGCGCCAGCAGCCAAGGGGTTCAAGAGCCTGGGCGGTTCTTC.

This clonotype was picked up many times. CDR3 sequence reads: CASSFGGASTDTQYF. For the CDR3, the DNA is TGTGCCAGCAGTTTCGGGGGTGCGAGCACAGATACGCAGTATTTT. The chain carries TRBV12-3 or TRBV12-4 and TRBJ2-3; D is possibly TRBD2 (6 bases). This CDR3 is built from 15 residues. V was trimmed by 3 bases and J by 0 bases, leaving 10 bases between them.

At least ten counts were recorded for this clonotype. The chain combines TRBV7-9 with TRBJ2-1; TRBD1 agrees at 10 bases. Losses at the gene ends were 6 bases for V and 5 bases for J; bases not matched to a gene: 4. CDR1 and CDR2 from the germline V gene are SEHNR and FQNEAQ (reference sequence). The CDR3 has 14 residues. In DNA form, the CDR3 reads TGTGCCAGCAGTCGGACAGGGGGTCACAATGAGCAGTTCTTC. Protein sequence: CASSRTGGHNEQFF.

This clonotype was counted ten times or more. The chain carries TRBV12-3 or TRBV12-4 and TRBJ2-5; unclear D gene. V lost 3 bases and J lost 4, with 9 bases in between. The length of the CDR3 is 13 residues. CDR3 sequence (DNA): TGTGCCAGCAGTTTCTACCTGGGAGAGACCCAGTACTTC. This sequence encodes CASSFYLGETQYF.